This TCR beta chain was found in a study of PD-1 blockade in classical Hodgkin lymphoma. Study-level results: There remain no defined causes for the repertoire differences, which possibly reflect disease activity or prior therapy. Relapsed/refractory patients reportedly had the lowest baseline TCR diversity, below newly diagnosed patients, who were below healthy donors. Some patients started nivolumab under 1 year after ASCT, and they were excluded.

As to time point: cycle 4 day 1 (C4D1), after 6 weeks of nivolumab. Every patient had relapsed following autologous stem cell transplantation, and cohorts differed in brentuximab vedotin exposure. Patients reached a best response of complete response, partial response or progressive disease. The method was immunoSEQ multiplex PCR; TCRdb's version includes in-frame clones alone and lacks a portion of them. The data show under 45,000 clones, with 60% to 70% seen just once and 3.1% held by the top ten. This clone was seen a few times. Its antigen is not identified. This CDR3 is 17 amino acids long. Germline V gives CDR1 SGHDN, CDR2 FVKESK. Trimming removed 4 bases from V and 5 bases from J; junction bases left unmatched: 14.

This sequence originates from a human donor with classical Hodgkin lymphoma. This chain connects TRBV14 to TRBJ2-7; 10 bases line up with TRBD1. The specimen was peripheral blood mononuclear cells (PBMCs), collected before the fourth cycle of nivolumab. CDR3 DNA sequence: TGTGCCAGCAGCCTAAAGTTAGGGACAGGGGTTTTCCACGAGCAGTACTTC. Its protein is CASSLKLGTGVFHEQYF.